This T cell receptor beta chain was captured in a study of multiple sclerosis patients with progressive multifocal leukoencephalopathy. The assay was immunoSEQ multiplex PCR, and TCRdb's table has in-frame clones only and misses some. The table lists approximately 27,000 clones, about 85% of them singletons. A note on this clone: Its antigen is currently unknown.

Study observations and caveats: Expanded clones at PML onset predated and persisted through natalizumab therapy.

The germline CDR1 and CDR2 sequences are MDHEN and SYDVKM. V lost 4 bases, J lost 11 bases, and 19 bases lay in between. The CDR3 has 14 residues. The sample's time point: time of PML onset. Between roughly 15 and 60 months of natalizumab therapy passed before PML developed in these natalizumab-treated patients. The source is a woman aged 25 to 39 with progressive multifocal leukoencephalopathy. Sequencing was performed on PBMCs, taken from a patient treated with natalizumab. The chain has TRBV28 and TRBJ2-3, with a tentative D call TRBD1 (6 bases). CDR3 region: CASSSTGWEAWQYF. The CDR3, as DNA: TGTGCCAGCAGTTCAACAGGGTGGGAAGCTTGGCAGTATTTT.